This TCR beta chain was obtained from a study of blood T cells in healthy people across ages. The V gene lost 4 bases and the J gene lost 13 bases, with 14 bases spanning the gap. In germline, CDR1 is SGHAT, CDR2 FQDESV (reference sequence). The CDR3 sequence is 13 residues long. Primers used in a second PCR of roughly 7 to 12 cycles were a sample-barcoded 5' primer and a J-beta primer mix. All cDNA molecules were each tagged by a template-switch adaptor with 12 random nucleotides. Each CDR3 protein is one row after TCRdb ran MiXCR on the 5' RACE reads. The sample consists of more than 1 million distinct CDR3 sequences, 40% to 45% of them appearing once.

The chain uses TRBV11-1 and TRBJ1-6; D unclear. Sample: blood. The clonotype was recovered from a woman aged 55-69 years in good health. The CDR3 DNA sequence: TGTGCCAGCAGCTCGCGGCCCCCTGGCCCCCTCCACTTT. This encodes CASSSRPPGPLHF.